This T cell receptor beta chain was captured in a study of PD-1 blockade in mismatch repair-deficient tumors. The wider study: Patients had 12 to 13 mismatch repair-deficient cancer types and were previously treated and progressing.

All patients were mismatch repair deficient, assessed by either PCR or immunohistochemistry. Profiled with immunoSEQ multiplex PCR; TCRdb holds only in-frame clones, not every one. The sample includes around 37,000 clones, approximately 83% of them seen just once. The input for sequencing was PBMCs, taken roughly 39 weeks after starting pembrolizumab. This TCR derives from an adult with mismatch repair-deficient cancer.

DNA of the CDR3: TGCGCCAGCAGCGCGACTCCCGCGGGAGAGACCCAGTACTTC. Residues: CASSATPAGETQYF. The chain has TRBV5-1 and TRBJ2-5; a weak D match, TRBD2 (5 bases). The CDR3 totals 14 residues. The V and J ends lost 4 bases and 4 bases respectively, with 14 bases between them. CDR1 is SGHRS, CDR2 YFSETQ, per germline.